This T cell receptor (beta chain) was profiled in a study of cytomegalovirus exposure and HLA in healthy donors (dated by TCRdb to between 2016 and 2019). Background for the entire study: An earlier analysis of approximately 550 of the donors reported 250 to 300 Gb of sequence data and some 100 million unique TCR beta sequences from some 180 million T cells. An early release that covered some 630 HLA-typed donors contained approximately 320 gigabases of sequencing data and about 84 million unique TCR sequences. The genetic ancestry cluster associated with self-reported Caucasian donors included 65% to 90% of the approximately 430 genotyped donors. The study was designed to test whether signatures of past pathogen exposure could be identified by cataloging public T cell receptors. Using immunosequencing, the study profiled T cell repertoires from 640 or so subjects and related those repertoires to cytomegalovirus serostatus. In addition to the first cohort of 666 subjects, a separate validation cohort of some 120 different subjects was used. To predict cytomegalovirus infection status, the study combined high-throughput TCR immunosequencing, statistical association of individual TCRs with disease status, and machine learning. A later analysis re-examined previously published TCR beta repertoires from 610 or so donors and added high-resolution HLA genotyping to investigate patterns of TCR occurrence. The later analysis used no new phenotypic data to find candidate immune exposures, relying instead on TCR beta sequences and their occurrence across donors. To decide whether each TCR beta V gene segment behaved as functional or pseudogenic, an earlier analysis of several hundred of the donors relied on high-throughput TCR beta sequencing. Donor age, sex, ethnicity and CMV serostatus were collected together with the repertoire data. In a later genetic analysis, genome-wide SNP genotypes for about 55% of the roughly 670 donors were used, and that subset was treated as a discovery cohort. Every repertoire in the discovery cohort had been generated on one and the same sequencing platform. Both class I and class II loci were covered by HLA typing, at four-digit resolution. Typing coverage varied by locus: roughly 629-630 donors for A, B, C, DRB1 and DQB1; 500 to 550 for DQA1; about 570 for DPA1; under 490 for DPB1. Roughly 5 DR-DQ haplotypes were treated as single units for association and clustering because of strong linkage in the cohort. Among about 400 genotyped donors of the cohort, an average of around 220,000 unique TCR beta nucleotide sequences was sequenced per donor, of which 15% to 20% were non-productive.

What the study reported, not specific to this receptor: Because the 87-base-pair reads could not distinguish some IMGT-functional V segments, including TRBV6-2 and TRBV6-3, those segments were excluded. Most CMV-associated TCR beta chains appeared to be HLA-restricted in a later analysis, and the HLA associations seemed to be driven largely by CMV exposure. A later genetic analysis associated a missense DCLRE1C variant with V-gene and J-gene trimming of TCR beta chains, and an independent cohort replicated the association. Because some donors lacked HLA typing at each locus, the association tests relied only on the typed subset. A cluster of highly shared sequence variants was judged likely to be a technical artifact of the sequencing pipeline. According to a later analysis, TCR association rates differed among HLA loci, with DRB1 alleles showing the most associated TCRs and HLA-C alleles showing the fewest. Several of the top co-occurrence clusters appeared to be linked to parvovirus B19, influenza, CMV and Epstein-Barr virus, according to a later analysis. An earlier analysis of approximately 530 of the donors showed that most TCR beta V segments appeared in productive rearrangements either about 87% or about 30% of the time, which broadly matched IMGT annotations. Sequencing depth was assumed to be roughly uniform across donors in the presence/absence analyses, though that assumption may not hold. The earlier analysis of some 560 of the donors excluded roughly 16 rarely observed V segments, including chromosome 9 orphons, because counts were too low. A total of fewer than 200 TCR beta chains were listed by the study as associated with cytomegalovirus. The only immune exposure information available for the cohort was CMV serostatus. In both the original and validation cohorts, the classifier was reported to diagnose cytomegalovirus status with high specificity and sensitivity. Strong co-occurrence of HLA alleles, especially DR and DQ, made assigning TCR associations to individual alleles difficult. Correlated functional status among segregating V segments might reflect linkage disequilibrium, but an unknown experimental factor could not be ruled out. Across donors, most TCR sequences were observed very rarely, whereas some public TCRs were present in many individuals. Specific HLA alleles were associated with about 17,000 TCR beta sequences at a false discovery rate of 0.05 in a later analysis. Three of the identified cytomegalovirus-associated TCR beta chains were confirmed in vitro to be specific for cytomegalovirus antigens. This cohort had only TCR beta chains sequenced, and the lack of alpha or paired-chain data limited which features could be detected. A further reported finding was that TCR beta sequences accurately predicted the HLA-A and HLA-B alleles for most subjects in the first cohort. In a later analysis, HLA-associated TCR beta chains showed more clonal expansion and lower generation probabilities than non-associated chains that were equally common. A later genetic analysis reported fewer N-insertions in productive TCRs among donors in an Asian-associated ancestry cluster than the approximately 670-donor mean. According to the authors, the approach could potentially be generalized to other disease states and immunological phenotypes.

This clone was counted only a few times. What antigen it recognizes has not been identified. Nothing much larger sits one base from this clone, and base qualities are not available. In total, more than 500 healthy bone marrow donors made up the cohort. At the time of sampling, all cohort members were nominally healthy, though unrecorded immune exposures were likely present. The donor was CMV seropositive and belonged to the group of 250 to 300 seropositive cohort members. A peripheral blood sample was provided by each donor, and peripheral blood mononuclear cells were used for TCR beta sequencing. The Qiagen DNeasy Blood Extraction Kit was used to extract genomic DNA from the blood cell samples. Library prep was done by the immunoSEQ multiplex PCR assay. For the multiplex PCR, a mixture combining 60 forward primers for TCR Vbeta segments and 13 reverse primers for TCR Jbeta segments was used. The CDR3 region of rearranged TCR beta genes was amplified from genomic DNA with a multiplex PCR assay. The Illumina HiSeq System was used to sequence the amplified TCR beta libraries as 87-base-pair reads. From the authors' description of their analysis: In a later analysis, around 80 million unique TCR beta chains were counted across the 500 to 700 repertoires, and about 10 million of these chains were shared by at least two donors. Raw reads were error-corrected and collapsed into unique sequences with a nearest-neighbor algorithm that merged closely related sequences to remove PCR and sequencing errors. V, D and J gene segments were assigned by aligning CDR3 sequences to IMGT reference sequences. For a sequence to be retained, at least a six-nucleotide match to both a V gene segment and a J gene segment was required. A rearrangement was called productive if the CDR3 had no stop codons and remained in frame with V and J, and every other rearrangement was called non-productive. Following IMGT convention, CDR3 was defined as the stretch from the second conserved V-encoded cysteine to the conserved J-encoded phenylalanine. The earlier analysis of 500 to 650 of the donors excluded any sequence lacking an unambiguous match to a single V gene segment. In an earlier analysis of a few hundred of the donors, a V segment was called functional when productive rearrangements were above 56.7%, and segregating when the standard deviation between donors exceeded 5%. To diagnose cytomegalovirus status from the catalog of TCR beta chain sequences, a statistical classification framework was built. In a later analysis, TCR nucleotide sequences were compared against IMGT/GENE-DB human TR gene sequences so that V and J genes could be assigned. In a later analysis, CDR3 sequences and most-parsimonious VDJ recombination scenarios were assigned using the TCRdist pipeline. A later analysis defined each TCR beta chain by its CDR3 amino acid sequence plus V-gene family, and excluded reads lacking a unique V-gene family. As a way to deal with suspected cross-contamination and a sequencing artifact, a later analysis dropped 500 to 700 nucleotide sequences that were highly shared and had low generation probability. For each public chain, a later analysis derived a clonal expansion index from normalized ranks of inferred template counts within each repertoire. A later analysis computed generation probabilities with a VDJ recombination model fitted to out-of-frame rearrangements, and checked the results against IGoR. In a later analysis, TCR-TCR, TCR-HLA and TCR-CMV co-occurrence was scored with hypergeometric tests, and a repertoire-size bias correction was applied to TCR pairs. False discovery rates were estimated in a later analysis by permuting HLA or CMV assignments 20 times. In a later analysis, co-occurring TCRs were grouped using DBSCAN, with TCRdist sequence similarity added in when clustering inside HLA-allele-positive subsets. Repertoires with fewer than 30,000 or more than 120,000 public chains, plus five repertoires with anomalous nucleotide sharing, were excluded from co-occurrence clustering. TCRdb retrieved this table from immuneACCESS and kept in-frame rearrangements only. Not all clones are present; in checked studies, unresolved V genes account for under half, and no reason is known for the remainder. D and trimming come from the DNA, and the V and J calls and clone size come from that table. For this sample the table gives about 160,000 clones, of which more than 65% were detected only once. Around 3% of the sample belongs to the ten largest clones.

Unmatched junction bases come to 7, with V trimmed by 7 bases and J by 1 base. Based on the germline V gene (reference sequence), the CDR1 and CDR2 sequences are SEHNR and FQNEAQ. Its CDR3 holds 14 amino acids, cysteine through phenylalanine. Of all the DNA, just the CDR3 is kept, 42 bases in frame from base 1. The sequenced sample was PBMCs. The receptor was derived from a woman aged 40 to 50 in good health and CMV-seropositive. The V and J segments used are TRBV7-9 and TRBJ2-7; 7 central nucleotides agree with TRBD1. The nucleotides are TGTGCCAGCAAACAGGGGATGGAGTCCTACGAGCAGTACTTC. Its translation reads: CASKQGMESYEQYF.